The T cell receptor (beta chain) described here comes from a study of vaccination and CD4 T cells after COVID-19. Study in general: Convalescent patients gave post-COVID blood a median approximately 100 days post-diagnosis, range 35 to 161. The authors gave control cultures a CEFX pool, an HIV-1 Nef pool, or no peptide.

A note on this clonotype: As yet, its antigen is unknown.

Researchers used the Oncomine TCR Beta short-read assay to sequence DNA from cultured CD4+ T cells. TCRdb independently ran MiXCR on the PCR reads; one entry per CDR3 protein. The sample lists about 11,000 distinct CDR3 sequences; around 77% were seen once. Regarding the study as a whole: Median numbers of SARS-CoV-2-reactive clonotypes increased from roughly 22 to 38 (not a significant change).

The treatment was: roughly 11-day PBMC culture with coronavirus spike peptide pools or control peptides (ViraFEST assay). Sample: CD4+ T cells from blood, cultured in vitro. The sequence came from a human donor who had recovered from COVID-19.

The DNA of the CDR3 is TGTGCCAGCTCTCAGGCAAACACCGGGGAGCTGTTTTTT. This gives the protein CASSQANTGELFF. The genes are TRBV7-2 and TRBJ2-2, with no clear D. This CDR3 contains 13 residues. Between the trimmed V and J ends, which lost 8 bases and 2 bases, there was a span of 9 bases. Germline CDR1 and CDR2: SGHTA and FQGNSA.